Below are 27 T cell receptor beta chains sequenced from a single sample in a study of blood T cell repertoires in COVID-19. Assay: immunoSEQ multiplex PCR; the TCRdb copy retains only in-frame clones and omits some. The sample lists some 120,000 clones, 84% seen once, with 9.5% to 15% in the top ten. Specimen: peripheral blood. The origin of the receptors is a woman in her sixties with acute or convalescent COVID-19.

The chain uses TRBV4-2 and TRBJ2-2, with 7 bases fitting TRBD1. The CDR3 consists of 15 residues. Germline V gives CDR1 LGHNA, CDR2 YNFKEQ. Germline trimming cut 4 bases from V and 0 bases from J; bases unmatched to any gene: 2. The CDR3: CASSLGQANTGELFF. The CDR3 DNA reads as TGTGCCAGCAGCCTTGGACAGGCGAACACCGGGGAGCTGTTTTTT.

V is TRBV7-8 and J is TRBJ2-7; D not resolved. Trimming cost V 2 bases and J 5 bases, with 13 bases left between them. There are 14 residues in the CDR3. From germline, CDR1 is SGHVS and CDR2 FQNEAQ. In nucleotides, the CDR3 is TGTGCCAGCAGCTTATCCCCGCGCCGTCACGAGCAGTACGTC. It codes for CASSLSPRRHEQYV.

The chain recombines TRBV4-1 with TRBJ1-2; 7 positions match TRBD1. V shed 3 bases and J 2 bases; nucleotides not matched to a gene: 3. The CDR3 runs to 14 residues. CDR1 and CDR2 (germline): MGHRA, YSYEKL. The CDR3 is CASSHVGQNYGYTF. CDR3 in DNA: TGCGCCAGCAGCCACGTGGGACAGAACTATGGCTACACCTTC.

The chain carries TRBV7-8 and TRBJ2-2, with 7 bases lining up with TRBD1. From germline, CDR1 is SGHVS and CDR2 FQNEAQ. The CDR3 is 16 amino acids. V dropped 2 bases and J dropped 3; count of bases not matched to a gene: 6. The DNA for the CDR3 is TGTGCCAGCAGCTTACGAGGGGGCACAGACACCGGGGAGCTGTTTTTT. Its translation: CASSLRGGTDTGELFF.

The rearrangement joins TRBV5-1 to TRBJ2-1; TRBD1 matches 7 bases. The CDR3 totals 15 residues. Per the germline V gene, CDR1 is SGHRS and CDR2 is YFSETQ. The trim removed 0 bases at V and 7 bases at J, leaving 7 bases unmatched. The CDR3 DNA is TGCGCCAGCAGCTTGGTACAGGGGAGACAGAATGAGCAGTTCTTC. Protein: CASSLVQGRQNEQFF.

The V gene is TRBV2, the J gene TRBJ1-5; the D is unclear. The germline V gene has CDR1 SNHLY and CDR2 FYNNEI. CDR3 length: 13 amino acids. The V end lost 5 bases, the J end lost 2 bases, and 7 bases lay between the germline ends. DNA for the CDR3: TGTGCCAGCAGTCCAGAGGGCAATCAGCCCCAGCATTTT. This translates into CASSPEGNQPQHF. Drawing the rest from reference TRBV2 and TRBJ1-5, the complete variable domain is EPEVTQTPSHQVTQMGQEVILRCVPISNHLYFYWYRQILGQKVEFLVSFYNNEISEKSEIFDDQFSVERPDGSNFTLKIRSTKLEDSAMYFCASSPEGNQPQHFGDGTRLSIL.

V is TRBV28 and J is TRBJ2-1; D remains ambiguous. The germline V and J ends were trimmed by 7 bases and 0 bases, with 10 bases remaining between them. The CDR3 consists of 14 residues. The germline V gene encodes CDR1 MDHEN and CDR2 SYDVKM. CDR3 coding DNA: TGTGCCAGCAAAAGCGTGAGCTCCTACAATGAGCAGTTCTTC. It specifies CASKSVSSYNEQFF. The whole variable domain, filled in from reference TRBV28 and TRBJ2-1, reads DVKVTQSSRYLVKRTGEKVFLECVQDMDHENMFWYRQDPGLGLRLIYFSYDVKMKEKGDIPEGYSVSREKKERFSLILESASTNQTSMYLCASKSVSSYNEQFFGPGTRLTVL.

CDR3 residues: CASSSDRVHTGELFF. CDR3 bases: TGTGCCAGCAGCTCAGACAGGGTCCACACCGGGGAGCTGTTTTTT. This chain joins TRBV7-2 and TRBJ2-2; 7 nucleotides align to TRBD1. The CDR3 length is 15 residues. J was trimmed by 3 bases and V by 4 bases; bases with no gene match: 5. CDR1 and CDR2 (germline): SGHTA, FQGNSA.

The chain is built from TRBV19 and TRBJ1-2, with 7 bases matching TRBD1. The V and J ends lost 1 base and 8 bases, in that order; junction bases with no gene match: 7. CDR1 is LNHDA, CDR2 SQIVND, per germline (reference sequence). The CDR3 is 14 residues long. The CDR3 protein is CASSIGGGQGGYTF. CDR3 nucleotides: TGTGCCAGTAGTATAGGAGGGGGCCAGGGCGGCTACACCTTC.

The chain links TRBV12-3 or TRBV12-4 to TRBJ1-2; D ambiguous. Trimming shortened V by 1 base and J by 7 bases, and 10 bases separated the two germline ends. The length of the CDR3 is 13 residues. The CDR3 region has the DNA TGTGCCAGCAGTTTAGGGCAGGCCCGTGGCTACACCTTC. Encoded protein: CASSLGQARGYTF.

V usage is TRBV7-9 and J usage is TRBJ1-6, with D uncertain. Trimming cost V 4 bases and J 6 bases, with 10 bases left between them. The CDR3 is made up of 14 amino acids. CDR1 is SEHNR and CDR2 is FQNEAQ in the germline V gene (reference sequence). The CDR3 nucleotides are TGTGCCAGCAGCTCGAGGGAGGGTAATTCACCCCTCCACTTT. It codes for CASSSREGNSPLHF. The full variable domain, its missing parts supplied by reference TRBV7-9 and TRBJ1-6, is DTGVSQNPRHKITKRGQNVTFRCDPISEHNRLYWYRQTLGQGPEFLTYFQNEAQLEKSRLLSDRFSAERPKGSFSTLEIQRTEQGDSAMYLCASSSREGNSPLHFGNGTRLTVT.

This clone was observed a few times. The V gene is TRBV30, the J gene TRBJ1-1, with a tentative D call TRBD1 (6 bases). Germline lookup yields CDR1 GTSNPN and CDR2 SVGIG (reference sequence). Trimming took 7 bases from V and 6 from J, leaving 9 bases between them. CDR3 length equals 10 residues. CDR3 amino acids: CAFRGSEAFF. CDR3 coding DNA: TGTGCCTTCAGGGGTTCTGAAGCTTTCTTT.

This clone came up once. This chain links TRBV3-1 (or the pseudogene TRBV3-2) with TRBJ2-1; 13 positions match TRBD2. CDR1 LGHDT and CDR2 YNNKEL come from the germline V gene (reference sequence). The CDR3 totals 15 residues. V lost 7 bases and J lost 6; bases outside the gene matches: 6. In DNA, the CDR3 is TGTGCCAGCACCACCGGGACTAGCGGGGCCAATGAGCAGTTCTTC. Its translation: CASTTGTSGANEQFF.

This clone was seen a single time. V and J are TRBV28 and TRBJ1-1; D gene unclear. The germline gives CDR1 MDHEN, CDR2 SYDVKM. Trimming took 6 bases from V and 1 from J, leaving 15 bases between them. This CDR3 comprises 15 residues. CDR3 sequence (DNA): TGTGCCAGCAGCAGGACCGGGAATGGGAACACTGAAGCTTTCTTT. This encodes CASSRTGNGNTEAFF.

The J gene is TRBJ2-1, the V gene TRBV6-5, with a tentative D call TRBD2 (5 bases). CDR1 and CDR2 (germline): MNHEY, SVGAGI. The CDR3 totals 14 residues. Trimming removed 11 bases from V and 5 bases from J, with 19 bases in between. CDR3 sequence (DNA): TGTGCCGCCTTAGGCGAGCGGAGAAACAATGAGCAGTTCTTC. Translated: CAALGERRNNEQFF.

The chain employs TRBV19 and TRBJ1-5; 9 bases match TRBD1. V dropped 7 bases and J dropped 7; count of bases not matched to a gene: 8. This CDR3 contains 14 residues. Germline loops: CDR1 LNHDA, CDR2 SQIVND (reference sequence). CDR3 nucleotide sequence: TGTGCCAGTACTCTGGGACAGGGACGGCAGCCCCAGCATTTT. The encoded protein is CASTLGQGRQPQHF.

This clone was observed a few times. The V gene is TRBV7-2, the J gene TRBJ2-7; possibly TRBD1 for D (5 bases). There are 15 residues in the CDR3. Germline-derived CDR1 and CDR2 are SGHTA and FQGNSA. Trimming stripped 2 bases from V and 3 bases from J, with 14 bases between. The CDR3 loop is CASSLQGSSFYEQYF. CDR3 coding DNA: TGTGCCAGCAGCTTACAGGGTAGTAGTTTCTACGAGCAGTACTTC.

The rearrangement uses TRBV4-2 and TRBJ1-6, with 8 positions matching TRBD1. Germline V gene sequence: CDR1 LGHNA, CDR2 YNFKEQ. J was trimmed by 9 bases and V by 4 bases; bases with no gene match: 14. The CDR3 loop spans 17 amino acids. CDR3 in DNA: TGTGCCAGCAGCCTCGGCGAAGGATGGACAGGGAGTTCACCCCTCCACTTT. This sequence encodes CASSLGEGWTGSSPLHF.

This chain connects TRBV5-1 to TRBJ1-1; tentatively, D is TRBD1 (5 bases). Between the trimmed V and J ends, which lost 4 bases and 1 base, there was a span of 8 bases. CDR3 size: 13 residues. Germline V gene lookup returns CDR1 SGHRS and CDR2 YFSETQ. CDR3 DNA: TGCGCCAGCAGCGCCACAGGGAACACTGAAGCTTTCTTT. It yields the protein CASSATGNTEAFF.

The CDR3: CASSLRTAGANVLTF. The CDR3 region has the DNA TGTGCCAGCAGCCTTAGGACAGCTGGGGCCAACGTCCTGACTTTC. V usage is TRBV21-1 and J usage is TRBJ2-6; whether TRBD1, the table's D call, matches the DNA was not checked. TRBV21-1 is noted as a pseudogene. The CDR3 covers 15 residues.

The CDR3 loop is CATSPESSYNSPLHF. The DNA of the CDR3 is TGTGCCACCAGCCCGGAGAGCTCCTATAATTCACCCCTCCACTTT. The rearrangement links TRBV24-1 to TRBJ1-6; D is uncertain. CDR1 KGHDR and CDR2 SFDVKD come from the germline V gene. With 7 bases removed from V and 0 bases from J, the gap between germline ends came to 9 bases. The CDR3 has 15 amino acids.

The genes are TRBV30 and TRBJ2-5, with 10 bases fitting TRBD1. V gave up 7 bases and J gave up 4 bases; unmatched junction bases: 9. This CDR3 is 14 amino acids long. Germline V gene data show CDR1 as GTSNPN and CDR2 as SVGIG (reference sequence). The CDR3 DNA reads as TGTGCCTTCTTATACCGGGACAGGGGAGAGACCCAGTACTTC. Protein product: CAFLYRDRGETQYF. The whole variable domain, filled in from reference TRBV30 and TRBJ2-5, reads SQTIHQWPATLVQPVGSPLSLECTVEGTSNPNLYWYRQAAGRGLQLLFYSVGIGQISSEVPQNLSASRPQDRQFILSSKKLLLSDSGFYLCAFLYRDRGETQYFGPGTRLLVL.

This chain links TRBV19 with TRBJ2-4; 7 positions match TRBD1. Germline V gene lookup returns CDR1 LNHDA and CDR2 SQIVND (reference sequence). The CDR3 is made up of 16 amino acids. V dropped 1 base and J dropped 5; count of bases not matched to a gene: 8. The CDR3 DNA follows: TGTGCCAGTAGTATAGGGGCAGGGGGTTTTCAAAACATTCAGTACTTC. This encodes CASSIGAGGFQNIQYF.

The chain carries TRBV21-1 and TRBJ1-5. TRBV21-1 is a recognized pseudogene. The CDR3 extends over 16 amino acids. Here the CDR3 DNA reads TGTGCCAGCAGCAAAGAGGGGAGGTGCGGTGATCAGCCCCAGCATTTT. The encoded protein is CASSKEGRCGDQPQHF.

The genes are TRBV5-4 and TRBJ1-1; D is ambiguous. V lost 1 base and J 2 bases, leaving 9 bases between the germline ends. CDR1 is SGHNT and CDR2 is YYREEE in the germline V gene (reference sequence). The CDR3 contains 14 residues. The CDR3 coding sequence is TGTGCCAGCAGCTTGTTCCTAGAAAACACTGAAGCTTTCTTT. This sequence encodes CASSLFLENTEAFF.

The chain combines TRBV3-1 (or the pseudogene TRBV3-2) with TRBJ1-2; D not resolved. The germline V gene has CDR1 LGHDT and CDR2 YNNKEL (reference sequence). Trimming took 1 base from V and 7 from J, leaving 13 bases between them. This CDR3 is built from 14 residues. The CDR3 here is CASSQGGAGGGYTF. CDR3 coding DNA: TGTGCCAGCAGCCAAGGGGGAGCGGGCGGTGGCTACACCTTC.

The chain links TRBV30 to TRBJ2-5, with 10 nucleotides matching TRBD2. CDR3 length equals 14 residues. Germline values: CDR1 GTSNPN, CDR2 SVGIG (reference sequence). V lost 8 bases to trimming and J lost 4 bases; unmatched junction nucleotides: 10. The CDR3 is CARGSGGAGETQYF. The CDR3 nucleotides are TGTGCCCGGGGGAGCGGGGGGGCTGGAGAGACCCAGTACTTC.